These 25 T cell receptor beta chains were all obtained from the same sample, sequenced in a study of T cell changes during pregnancy in multiple sclerosis. Measured with immunoSEQ multiplex PCR; TCRdb has only the in-frame clones, and not every one. This sample yields fewer than 80,000 clones, of which around 94% are seen a single time; 2% belongs to the top ten. The sample here was peripheral blood, taken in the third trimester of pregnancy. All receptors come from a female donor in good health, enrolled as a control in a pregnancy study.

The chain combines TRBV10-3 with TRBJ2-7; TRBD1 might be the D (6 bases). From germline, CDR1 is ENHRY and CDR2 SYGVKD. The CDR3 is 16 amino acids. With 2 bases removed from V and 6 bases from J, the gap between germline ends came to 20 bases. CDR3 bases: TGTGCCATCAGTGAGCAGAAAGGCAGGGGATCGGGCGAGCAGTACTTC. It codes for CAISEQKGRGSGEQYF.

This clone was detected only once. CDR3 nucleotide sequence: TGCGCCAGCAGCTTTGGCAGGACAGGGGGCACAGATACGCAGTATTTT. It encodes CASSFGRTGGTDTQYF. The chain has TRBV5-1 and TRBJ2-3, with 9 bases matching TRBD1. J lost 1 base, V lost 2 bases, and 5 bases had no gene match. Germline CDR1 and CDR2: SGHRS and YFSETQ. CDR3 length equals 16 residues. Drawing the rest from reference TRBV5-1 and TRBJ2-3, the complete variable domain is KAGVTQTPRYLIKTRGQQVTLSCSPISGHRSVSWYQQTPGQGLQFLFEYFSETQRNKGNFPGRFSGRQFSNSRSEMNVSTLELGDSALYLCASSFGRTGGTDTQYFGPGTRLTVL.

The chain employs TRBV27 and TRBJ2-1; D not certain. V lost 4 bases, J lost 8 bases, and 18 bases lay in between. The CDR3 runs 15 residues. The germline CDR1 and CDR2 sequences are MNHEY and SMNVEV (reference sequence). This CDR3 is CASSSSGSLGDEQFF. The CDR3 DNA reads TGTGCCAGCAGTTCCTCCGGGTCCCTTGGCGATGAGCAGTTCTTC.

The V call is TRBV7-3, the J call TRBJ2-2, with D tentatively TRBD1 (6 bases). With 11 bases removed from V and 1 base from J, the gap between germline ends came to 11 bases. The CDR3 length is 13 residues. Germline values: CDR1 SGHTA, CDR2 FQGTGA. CDR3 sequence: CACQGQNTGELFF. The CDR3 coding sequence is TGTGCCTGTCAGGGACAGAACACCGGGGAGCTGTTTTTT. Together with reference TRBV7-3 and TRBJ2-2, the CDR3 gives the full variable domain: GAGVSQTPSNKVTEKGKYVELRCDPISGHTALYWYRQSLGQGPEFLIYFQGTGAADDSGLPNDRFFAVRPEGSVSTLKIQRTERGDSAVYLCACQGQNTGELFFGEGSRLTVL.

CDR3 protein: CASSLWGTSGRAAGGELFF. CDR3 nucleotide sequence: TGTGCCAGCAGTTTGTGGGGGACTAGCGGGAGGGCCGCAGGTGGGGAGCTGTTTTTT. The rearrangement joins TRBV27 to TRBJ2-2, with 16 positions matching TRBD2. The V gene's germline CDR1 is MNHEY and CDR2 SMNVEV (reference sequence). This CDR3 has 19 amino acids. Trimming cost V 3 bases and J 8 bases; bases outside gene matches: 12.

The chain combines TRBV9 with TRBJ2-7; the match to TRBD2 covers 7 bases. This CDR3 region has 17 residues. V lost 2 bases to trimming and J lost 5 bases; unmatched junction nucleotides: 16. Germline V lookup: CDR1 SGDLS, CDR2 YYNGEE. This CDR3 reads CASSVSFLWGGIHEQYF. For the CDR3, the DNA is TGTGCCAGCAGCGTTTCTTTTCTGTGGGGGGGGATCCACGAGCAGTACTTC.

The rearrangement joins TRBV5-6 to TRBJ2-3, with 12 bases identical to TRBD2. Losses at the gene ends were 1 base for V and 1 base for J; bases not matched to a gene: 1. Germline CDR1 SGHDT, CDR2 YYEEEE. The CDR3 length is 16 residues. CDR3 region: CASSLRLAGGTDTQYF. In nucleotides, the CDR3 is TGTGCCAGCAGCTTGAGACTAGCGGGGGGCACAGATACGCAGTATTTT.

The J gene is TRBJ2-7, the V gene TRBV5-4, with a possible D match to TRBD1 (5 bases). The V end was cut by 0 bases, the J end by 2 bases, with 9 bases between. From germline, CDR1 is SGHNT and CDR2 YYREEE (reference sequence). The CDR3 sequence is 14 residues long. The CDR3 loop is CASSLGQLAYEQYF. CDR3 sequence (DNA): TGTGCCAGCAGCTTGGGACAGCTTGCCTACGAGCAGTACTTC.

The CDR3, as DNA: TGCGCGGTGCAGGGCCCGTACGAGCAGTACTTC. As protein: CAVQGPYEQYF. V is TRBV29-1 and J is TRBJ2-7, with a weak D call TRBD1 (5 bases). Germline V gives CDR1 SQVTM, CDR2 ANQGSEA. This CDR3 region has 11 residues.

CDR3 nucleotides: TGCGCCAGCAGCTTTGGTAGCGGGGAGTCGGAGACCCAGTACTTC. Its protein product is CASSFGSGESETQYF. The chain is built from TRBV5-1 and TRBJ2-5; the match to TRBD2 covers 8 bases. Germline-derived CDR1 and CDR2 are SGHRS and YFSETQ. The CDR3 consists of 15 residues. The junction had 8 bases not matched to a gene; V was cut back by 2 bases and J by 5 bases.

This chain links TRBV27 with TRBJ1-2; 7 nucleotides match TRBD1. Germline V gene sequence: CDR1 MNHEY, CDR2 SMNVEV (reference sequence). V gave up 5 bases and J gave up 11 bases; unmatched junction bases: 14. The CDR3 runs 14 residues. CDR3 sequence (DNA): TGTGCCAGCAGTCCCGGGACAGCCTTCAGGAGTTACACCTTC. It yields the protein CASSPGTAFRSYTF.

This chain links TRBV15 with TRBJ2-3; perhaps TRBD2 as D (7 bases). Germline lookup yields CDR1 LNHNV and CDR2 YYDKDF (reference sequence). V shed 1 base and J shed 3 bases, with 11 bases lying between them. This CDR3 is built from 15 residues. CDR3: CATSRGGGGTDTQYF. CDR3 DNA: TGTGCCACCAGCAGAGGAGGGGGGGGTACAGATACGCAGTATTTT.

CDR3 residues: CASSPLGGSSYNEQFF. The CDR3 DNA is TGTGCCAGCAGCCCATTAGGGGGCAGCTCCTACAATGAGCAGTTCTTC. The chain has TRBV7-9 and TRBJ2-1; 7 bases are shared with TRBD1. V was pared by 5 bases and J by 0 bases, with 7 bases of the junction left unmatched. Germline V gene lookup returns CDR1 SEHNR and CDR2 FQNEAQ (reference sequence). This CDR3 contains 16 residues.

The chain couples TRBV7-9 to TRBJ1-2; the match to TRBD1 covers 8 bases. Germline trimming cut 10 bases from V and 4 bases from J; bases unmatched to any gene: 5. CDR1 is SEHNR and CDR2 is FQNEAQ in the germline V gene (reference sequence). The CDR3 is made up of 12 amino acids. DNA for the CDR3: TGTGCCATCAGGACAGGGACCTATGGCTACACCTTC. Translated: CAIRTGTYGYTF.

This rearrangement joins TRBV28 to TRBJ2-7; 7 bases line up with TRBD1. The germline gives CDR1 MDHEN, CDR2 SYDVKM. Unmatched junction bases numbered 15, after V lost 10 bases and J lost 3 bases. The CDR3 covers 15 residues. CDR3 DNA sequence: TGTGCCACCAGGGTGGTTGGGACAGTGATCTACGAGCAGTACTTC. Its translation: CATRVVGTVIYEQYF.

The genes are TRBV5-1 and TRBJ1-3, with D hard to call. V gave up 0 bases and J gave up 0 bases, with 7 bases separating them. The CDR3 length is 15 residues. Germline V lookup: CDR1 SGHRS, CDR2 YFSETQ. The CDR3 reads CASSLGVPSGNTIYF. CDR3 nucleotide sequence: TGCGCCAGCAGCTTGGGCGTGCCCTCTGGAAACACCATATATTTT.

This sequence joins TRBV4-1 and TRBJ2-7; D is ambiguous. CDR1 and CDR2 from the germline V gene are MGHRA and YSYEKL. The V end was cut by 0 bases, the J end by 5 bases, with 14 bases between. This CDR3 has 15 amino acids. The CDR3: CASSQDGSTRDEQYF. Here the CDR3 DNA reads TGCGCCAGCAGCCAAGACGGGTCTACACGGGACGAGCAGTACTTC.

The chain employs TRBV7-3 and TRBJ2-2; possibly TRBD1 for D (5 bases). Between the trimmed V and J ends, which lost 5 bases and 3 bases, there was a span of 13 bases. The germline CDR1 and CDR2 sequences are SGHTA and FQGTGA. The CDR3 is 15 residues long. The CDR3 region has the DNA TGTGCCAGCAGCGAAGGGATAGGGGACACCGGGGAGCTGTTTTTT. Its translation is CASSEGIGDTGELFF.

This clone has a single count. V gene TRBV19 combines with J gene TRBJ2-7; D unclear. Trimming cost V 4 bases and J 3 bases, with 10 bases left between them. Germline V gene data show CDR1 as LNHDA and CDR2 as SQIVND (reference sequence). This CDR3 spans 13 amino acids. The DNA for the CDR3 is TGTGCCAGTAGTAATTCCGGGTTCTACGAGCAGTACTTC. It is translated as CASSNSGFYEQYF.

The chain couples TRBV11-2 to TRBJ1-1; D gene ambiguous. Per germline, CDR1 SGHAT and CDR2 FQNNGV. Between the trimmed V and J ends, which lost 5 bases and 5 bases, there was a span of 15 bases. This CDR3 has 14 residues. CDR3 nucleotide sequence: TGTGCCAGCAGCACCCGTGGGGAGTGGACTGAAGCTTTCTTT. This sequence encodes CASSTRGEWTEAFF.

The chain uses TRBV2 and TRBJ2-7; 7 nucleotides line up with TRBD2. CDR1 and CDR2 (germline): SNHLY, FYNNEI. J lost 7 bases, V lost 6 bases, and 9 bases had no gene match. The CDR3 is 13 residues long. CDR3 DNA sequence: TGTGCCAGCAGCCCAAAACTAGCGTGGGAGCAGTACTTC. As protein: CASSPKLAWEQYF.

The V and J genes are TRBV11-2 and TRBJ1-1, with TRBD1 as a possible D gene (6 bases). Trimming left V 7 bases short and J 0 bases short, with 15 bases between. In germline, CDR1 is SGHAT, CDR2 FQNNGV. CDR3 length equals 15 residues. The CDR3 loop is CASKVESGVNTEAFF. DNA of the CDR3: TGTGCCAGCAAAGTAGAGTCAGGGGTGAACACTGAAGCTTTCTTT.

This clone was observed once. This chain links TRBV27 with TRBJ2-5, with D maybe TRBD2 (6 bases). CDR1 MNHEY and CDR2 SMNVEV come from the germline V gene (reference sequence). The CDR3 extends over 15 amino acids. With 1 base removed from V and 2 bases from J, the gap between germline ends came to 11 bases. CDR3 nucleotide sequence: TGTGCCAGCAGTTTATATGGGGGGATTCAAGAGACCCAGTACTTC. It translates to CASSLYGGIQETQYF.

The chain has TRBV5-6 and TRBJ2-5; 8 bases fit TRBD2. The CDR3 consists of 13 residues. Trimming removed 5 bases from V and 2 bases from J; junction bases left unmatched: 2. Germline lookup yields CDR1 SGHDT and CDR2 YYEEEE. The CDR3 DNA sequence: TGTGCCAGCAGTGTAGCGGGACAAGAGACCCAGTACTTC. This codes for CASSVAGQETQYF.

The genes are TRBV6-5 and TRBJ1-2; D remains unclear. The CDR3 is 14 residues long. Germline lookup yields CDR1 MNHEY and CDR2 SVGAGI. V shed 6 bases and J shed 4 bases, with 15 bases lying between them. CDR3 nucleotide sequence: TGTGCCAGCAGGGACGGGGTGGGAACCTATGGCTACACCTTC. This gives the protein CASRDGVGTYGYTF.